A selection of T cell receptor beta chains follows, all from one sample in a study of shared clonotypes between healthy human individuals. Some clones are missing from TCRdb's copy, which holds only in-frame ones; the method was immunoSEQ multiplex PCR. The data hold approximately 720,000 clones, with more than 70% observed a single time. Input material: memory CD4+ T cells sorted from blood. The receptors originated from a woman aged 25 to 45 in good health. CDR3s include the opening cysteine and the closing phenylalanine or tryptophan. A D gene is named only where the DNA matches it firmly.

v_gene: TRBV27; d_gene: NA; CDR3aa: CASSFGRGKYEQYF
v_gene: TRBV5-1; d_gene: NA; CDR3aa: CASSTGLRNTGELFF
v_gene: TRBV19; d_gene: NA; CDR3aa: CASSIDSLSYEQYF
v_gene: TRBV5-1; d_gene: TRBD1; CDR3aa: CASSLLGQGGETQYF
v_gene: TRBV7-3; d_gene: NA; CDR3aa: CASSLTIGLATDTQYF
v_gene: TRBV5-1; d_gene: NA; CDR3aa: CASSLDTGSYNEQFF
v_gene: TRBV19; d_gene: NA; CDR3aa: CASSGQNQPQHF
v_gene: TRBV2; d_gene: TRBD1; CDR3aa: CASRGDRNQPQHF
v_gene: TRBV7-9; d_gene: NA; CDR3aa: CASSLAEGGTNYTF
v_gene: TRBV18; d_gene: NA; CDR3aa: CASSPWAGELFF
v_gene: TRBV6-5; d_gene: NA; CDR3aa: CASRYDPGRTEAFF
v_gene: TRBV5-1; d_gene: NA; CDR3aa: CASSLEGGYNEQFF
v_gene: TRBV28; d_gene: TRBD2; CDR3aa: CASRPLGRSYEQYF
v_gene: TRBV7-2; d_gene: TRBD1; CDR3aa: CASSPWDRGTLGYGYTF
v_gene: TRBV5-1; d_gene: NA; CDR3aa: CASSFGGNEQFF
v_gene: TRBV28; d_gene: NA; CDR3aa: CASSLWAYEQYF
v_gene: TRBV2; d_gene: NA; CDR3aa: CASRVTNTGELFF
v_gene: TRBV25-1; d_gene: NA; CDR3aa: CASGRAPNEQFF
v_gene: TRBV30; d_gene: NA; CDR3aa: CAWQPVGNTQYF
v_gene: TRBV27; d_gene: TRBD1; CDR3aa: CASSSDYGQGGTEAFF
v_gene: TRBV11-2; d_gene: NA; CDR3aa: CASSFHPGSEGNTQYF
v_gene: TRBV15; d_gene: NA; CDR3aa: CATSTRDGTYEQYF
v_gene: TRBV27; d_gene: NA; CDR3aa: CASGFRVTGELFF
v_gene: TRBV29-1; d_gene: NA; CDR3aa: CSVGGVGVGDTGELFF
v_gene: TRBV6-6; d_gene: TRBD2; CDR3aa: CASSRLAGGRETQYF
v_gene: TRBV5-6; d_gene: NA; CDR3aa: CASSFYRPIYTDTQYF
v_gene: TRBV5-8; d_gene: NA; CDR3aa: CASSLRGGPQHF
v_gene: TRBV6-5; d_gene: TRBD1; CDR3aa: CASSLQPGTGLGEQFF
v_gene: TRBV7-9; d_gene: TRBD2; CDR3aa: CASSLGSGRGIYEQYF
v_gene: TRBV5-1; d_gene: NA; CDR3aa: CASSLELGRATNEKLFF
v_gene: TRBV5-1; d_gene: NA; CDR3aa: CASSDLTPGKKTQYF
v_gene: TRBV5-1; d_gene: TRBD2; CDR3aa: CASSSSSGGYNEQFF
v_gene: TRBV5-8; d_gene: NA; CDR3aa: CASSYQVGGNQPQHF